This T cell receptor (beta chain) comes out of a study of cytomegalovirus exposure and HLA in healthy donors. Using immunoSEQ multiplex PCR, the repertoire was profiled, and TCRdb retains in-frame clones only, with some absent. Among tens of thousands of clones listed, 95% to 98% were seen once. This CDR3 has 13 residues. CDR1 and CDR2 (germline): SGHRS, YFSETQ. V was trimmed by 4 bases and J by 10 bases, leaving 17 bases between them. Material: PBMCs. This chain joins TRBV5-1 and TRBJ1-2; tentative D call: TRBD1 (5 bases). The clonotype was recovered from a man between 18 and 35 years old in good health and CMV-seronegative. The CDR3 coding sequence is TGCGCCAGCAGCCAAGACAGCTTCCCCGACTACACCTTC. It translates to CASSQDSFPDYTF. Using reference TRBV5-1 and TRBJ1-2 for the parts outside the CDR3, the full variable domain is KAGVTQTPRYLIKTRGQQVTLSCSPISGHRSVSWYQQTPGQGLQFLFEYFSETQRNKGNFPGRFSGRQFSNSRSEMNVSTLELGDSALYLCASSQDSFPDYTFGSGTRLTVV.